This T cell receptor (beta chain) was documented in a study of T cell responses to AZD1222 COVID-19 vaccine. Study-level points and caveats: Vaccine-associated CD4 TCRs ranged over spike, dominating at 160-218 and 743-854.

Sequenced by immunoSEQ multiplex PCR; TCRdb stores in-frame clones only, minus some. The sample has about 81,000 clones, about 91% seen once. Germline V gives CDR1 LGHNA, CDR2 YNFKEQ. The length of the CDR3 is 17 residues. Trimming took off 4 bases at V and 6 bases at J, with 22 bases between the two ends. To note about this clone: Its cognate antigen is unknown.

The rearrangement links TRBV4-2 to TRBJ2-1; possibly TRBD2 for D (5 bases). Sequencing used peripheral blood, obtained on day 0 of AZD1222 vaccination. This clonotype was obtained from an adult in good health. The chain's CDR3 is CASSPKFHARGINEQFF. The CDR3 nucleotides read TGTGCCAGCAGCCCAAAGTTTCATGCTCGGGGTATCAATGAGCAGTTCTTC.